These 10 T cell receptor beta chains originate from one sample sequenced in a study of early T cells in non-severe SARS-CoV-2 infection. Via MiXCR, TCRdb re-called the 5' RACE reads, giving one row per CDR3 protein. Among 52,000 or so distinct CDR3 sequences listed, approximately 13% were seen once. The sequencing input was whole blood. These receptors were collected from an adult who was a healthcare worker with PCR-confirmed SARS-CoV-2 infection or an uninfected control (not recorded which).

This clonotype was counted a few times. This chain connects TRBV29-1 to TRBJ2-5; the D gene is possibly TRBD1 (5 bases). The germline V gene has CDR1 SQVTM and CDR2 ANQGSEA. This CDR3 is 13 amino acids long. The V end was cut by 1 base, the J end by 4 bases, with 10 bases between. The CDR3 DNA sequence: TGCAGCGTTGAAGTTCAGGGTGTAGAGACCCAGTACTTC. It specifies CSVEVQGVETQYF. Full variable domain (outside the CDR3, taken from reference TRBV29-1 and TRBJ2-5): SAVISQKPSRDICQRGTSLTIQCQVDSQVTMMFWYRQQPGQSLTLIATANQGSEATYESGFVIDKFPISRPNLTFSTLTVSNMSPEDSSIYLCSVEVQGVETQYFGPGTRLLVL.

This clonotype showed up just a few times. The chain carries TRBV6-2 or TRBV6-3 and TRBJ2-5; D assignment may be TRBD1 or TRBD2 (5 bases each). The CDR3 is 13 amino acids. Germline CDR1 and CDR2: MNHEY and SVGEGT. The CDR3 spells CATKKMGDETQYF. CDR3 DNA: TGTGCTACCAAGAAGATGGGGGATGAGACCCAGTACTTC.

On this clonotype itself: Sequence at one end of the junction differs from germline and may be a read error. V is TRBV18 and J is TRBJ2-1; D is ambiguous. CDR3 length: 16 residues. The germline CDR1 and CDR2 sequences are KGHSH and LQKENI. DNA for the CDR3: TGTGCCAACTCACCACGGTCAGGCGAGTCCTACAATGAGCAGTTCTTC. Protein product: CANSPRSGESYNEQFF.

This clonotype was recorded many times. The chain couples TRBV20-1 to TRBJ2-7; TRBD2 aligns across 10 bases. V trimming: 2 bases; J trimming: 1 base; junction bases outside the gene matches: 5. CDR3 length: 15 residues. Germline CDR1 is DFQATT and CDR2 is SNEGSKA (reference sequence). The CDR3 DNA reads TGCAGTGCTAGACCAGAGACTAGCGGGTCCTACGAGCAGTACTTC. Amino acid sequence: CSARPETSGSYEQYF.

This clonotype was observed a few times. The rearrangement joins TRBV20-1 to TRBJ2-3; 8 bases fit TRBD2. Germline loops: CDR1 DFQATT, CDR2 SNEGSKA (reference sequence). V lost 5 bases to trimming and J lost 1 base; unmatched junction nucleotides: 5. The CDR3 is 14 amino acids. DNA for the CDR3: TGCAGTGCTCCTCCAGCGGGGGGCACAGATACGCAGTATTTT. It translates to CSAPPAGGTDTQYF.

This rearrangement joins TRBV3-1 to TRBJ2-5, with TRBD2 identical over 9 bases. Germline V gene lookup returns CDR1 LGHDT and CDR2 YNNKEL (reference sequence). There are 16 residues in the CDR3. Trimming took 2 bases from V and 0 from J; bases not matched to a gene: 4. The CDR3 protein is CASSQSSGGNQETQYF. For the CDR3, the DNA is TGTGCCAGCAGCCAATCAAGCGGGGGGAACCAAGAGACCCAGTACTTC.

This clonotype was seen many times. This chain uses TRBV2 with TRBJ2-5; 13 bases match TRBD2. After removal of 8 bases from V and 5 bases from J, the junction contained 5 bases not matched to a gene. Germline lookup yields CDR1 SNHLY and CDR2 FYNNEI. CDR3 length equals 14 residues. Here the CDR3 reads CASVRTSGGETQYF. The DNA of the CDR3 is TGTGCCAGCGTCCGGACTAGCGGGGGTGAGACCCAGTACTTC.

V usage is TRBV7-2 and J usage is TRBJ1-6; D is ambiguous. CDR1 is SGHTA, CDR2 FQGNSA, per germline. The V end was cut by 3 bases, the J end by 5 bases, with 14 bases between. The CDR3 runs 16 residues. CDR3 sequence: CASSFRASGHNSPLHF. Here the CDR3 DNA reads TGTGCCAGCAGCTTTCGCGCATCAGGCCATAATTCACCCCTCCACTTT.

This clonotype was seen at least ten times. The chain carries TRBV11-2 and TRBJ2-3; a possible D gene is TRBD1 (6 bases). The CDR3 covers 12 residues. Germline CDR1 reads SGHAT; CDR2 reads FQNNGV. Deletions cut 5 bases from V and 9 bases from J, with 12 bases between. The CDR3 loop is CASSRLQGTQYF. The CDR3 DNA reads TGTGCCAGCAGCCGGTTACAGGGAACGCAGTATTTT.

V and J are TRBV10-3 and TRBJ2-1; the match to TRBD2 covers 12 bases. The CDR3 is 17 amino acids. Trimming took 10 bases from V and 5 from J; bases not matched to a gene: 15. Germline CDR1 is ENHRY and CDR2 is SYGVKD. The CDR3 spells CATGTSGPGPPDNEQFF. The CDR3 DNA reads TGTGCCACAGGGACTAGCGGGCCGGGGCCACCTGACAATGAGCAGTTCTTC.